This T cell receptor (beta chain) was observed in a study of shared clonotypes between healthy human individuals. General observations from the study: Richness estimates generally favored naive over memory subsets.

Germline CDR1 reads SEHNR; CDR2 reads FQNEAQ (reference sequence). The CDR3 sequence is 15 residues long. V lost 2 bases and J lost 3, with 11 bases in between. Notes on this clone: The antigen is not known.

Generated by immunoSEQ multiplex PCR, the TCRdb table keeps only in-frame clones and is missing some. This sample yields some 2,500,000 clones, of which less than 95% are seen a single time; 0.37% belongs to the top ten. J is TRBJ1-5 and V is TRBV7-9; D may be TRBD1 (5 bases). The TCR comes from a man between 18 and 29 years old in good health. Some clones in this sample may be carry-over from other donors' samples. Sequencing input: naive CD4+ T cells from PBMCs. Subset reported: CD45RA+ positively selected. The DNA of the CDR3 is TGTGCCAGCAGCTTAACCAACAGGTACAATCAGCCCCAGCATTTT. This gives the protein CASSLTNRYNQPQHF.